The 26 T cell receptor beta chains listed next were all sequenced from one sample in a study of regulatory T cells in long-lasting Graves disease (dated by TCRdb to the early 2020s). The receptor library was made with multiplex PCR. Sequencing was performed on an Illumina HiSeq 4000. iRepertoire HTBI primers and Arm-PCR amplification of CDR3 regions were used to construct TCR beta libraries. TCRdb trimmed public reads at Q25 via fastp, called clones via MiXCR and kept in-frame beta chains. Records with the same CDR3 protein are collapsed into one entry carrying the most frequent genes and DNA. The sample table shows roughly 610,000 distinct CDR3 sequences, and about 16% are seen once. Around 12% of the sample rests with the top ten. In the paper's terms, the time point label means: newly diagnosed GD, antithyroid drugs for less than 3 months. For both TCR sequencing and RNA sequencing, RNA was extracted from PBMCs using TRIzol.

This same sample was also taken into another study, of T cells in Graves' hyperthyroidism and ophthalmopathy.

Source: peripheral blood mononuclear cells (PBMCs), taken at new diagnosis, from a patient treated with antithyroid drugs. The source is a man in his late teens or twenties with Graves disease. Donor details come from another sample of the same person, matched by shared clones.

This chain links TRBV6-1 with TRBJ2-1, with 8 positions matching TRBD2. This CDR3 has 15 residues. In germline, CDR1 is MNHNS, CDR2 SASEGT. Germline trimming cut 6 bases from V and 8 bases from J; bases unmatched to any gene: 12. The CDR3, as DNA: TGTGCCAGCAGCCCCGGGAGGGCCGCGGTGGATGAGCAGTTCTTC. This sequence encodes CASSPGRAAVDEQFF.

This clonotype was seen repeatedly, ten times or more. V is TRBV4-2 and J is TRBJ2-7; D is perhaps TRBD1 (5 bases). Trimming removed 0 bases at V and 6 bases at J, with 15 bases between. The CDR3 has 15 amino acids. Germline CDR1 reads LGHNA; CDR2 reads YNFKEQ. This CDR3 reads CASSQEGVYASEQYF. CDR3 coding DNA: TGTGCCAGCAGCCAAGAAGGGGTTTACGCCTCCGAGCAGTACTTC.

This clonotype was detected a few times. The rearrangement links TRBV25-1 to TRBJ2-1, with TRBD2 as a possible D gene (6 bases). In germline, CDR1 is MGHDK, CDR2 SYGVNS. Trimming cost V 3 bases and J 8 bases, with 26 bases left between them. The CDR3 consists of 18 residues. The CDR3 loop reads CASSEGGRTGRVGDEQFF. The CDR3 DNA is TGTGCCAGCAGTGAGGGGGGACGGACCGGGAGAGTCGGGGATGAGCAGTTCTTC.

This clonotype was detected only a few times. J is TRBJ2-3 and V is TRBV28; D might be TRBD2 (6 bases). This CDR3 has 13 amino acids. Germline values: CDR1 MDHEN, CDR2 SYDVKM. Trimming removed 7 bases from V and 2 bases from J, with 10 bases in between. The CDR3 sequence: CASMEGITDTQYF. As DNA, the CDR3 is TGTGCCAGCATGGAGGGGATCACAGATACGCAGTATTTT.

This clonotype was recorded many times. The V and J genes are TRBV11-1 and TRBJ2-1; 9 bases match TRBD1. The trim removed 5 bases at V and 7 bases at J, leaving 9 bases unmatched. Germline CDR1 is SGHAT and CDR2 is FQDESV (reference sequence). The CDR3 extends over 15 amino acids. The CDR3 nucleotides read TGTGCCAGCAGCAAGGGGACAGGGCATTTGAATGAGCAGTTCTTC. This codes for CASSKGTGHLNEQFF.

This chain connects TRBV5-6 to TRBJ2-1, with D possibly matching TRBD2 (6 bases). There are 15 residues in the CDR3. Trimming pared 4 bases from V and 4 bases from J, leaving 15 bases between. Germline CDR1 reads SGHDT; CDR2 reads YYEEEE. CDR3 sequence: CASSHRLDSYNEQFF. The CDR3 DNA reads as TGTGCCAGCAGCCACCGACTAGATTCTTACAATGAGCAGTTCTTC.

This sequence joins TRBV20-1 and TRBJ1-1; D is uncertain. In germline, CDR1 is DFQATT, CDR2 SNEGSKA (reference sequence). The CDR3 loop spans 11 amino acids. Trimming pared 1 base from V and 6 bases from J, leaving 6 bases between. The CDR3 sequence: CSARGGAEAFF. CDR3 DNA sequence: TGCAGTGCTAGAGGCGGTGCTGAAGCTTTCTTT.

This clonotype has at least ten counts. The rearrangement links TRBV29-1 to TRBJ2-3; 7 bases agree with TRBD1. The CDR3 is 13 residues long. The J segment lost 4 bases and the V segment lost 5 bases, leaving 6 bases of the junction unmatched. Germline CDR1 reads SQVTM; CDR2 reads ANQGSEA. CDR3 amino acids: CSVLDRAADTQYF. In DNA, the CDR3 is TGCAGCGTTCTTGACAGGGCGGCAGATACGCAGTATTTT.

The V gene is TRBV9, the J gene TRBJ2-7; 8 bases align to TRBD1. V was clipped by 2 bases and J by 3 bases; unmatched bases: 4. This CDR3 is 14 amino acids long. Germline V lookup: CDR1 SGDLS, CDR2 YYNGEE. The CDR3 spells CASSVGQANYEQYF. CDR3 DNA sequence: TGTGCCAGCAGCGTGGGACAGGCGAACTACGAGCAGTACTTC.

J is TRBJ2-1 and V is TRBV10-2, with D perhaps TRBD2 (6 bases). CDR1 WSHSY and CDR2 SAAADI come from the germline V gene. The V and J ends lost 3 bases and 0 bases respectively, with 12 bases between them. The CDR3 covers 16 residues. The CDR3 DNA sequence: TGCGCCAGCAGTGAACCGGGGGACTTCTCCTACAATGAGCAGTTCTTC. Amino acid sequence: CASSEPGDFSYNEQFF.

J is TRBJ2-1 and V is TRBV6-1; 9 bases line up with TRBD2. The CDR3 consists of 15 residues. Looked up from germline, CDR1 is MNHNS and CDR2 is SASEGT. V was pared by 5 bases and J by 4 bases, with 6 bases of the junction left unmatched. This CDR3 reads CASSQLAGPYNEQFF. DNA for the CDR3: TGTGCCAGCAGTCAACTAGCGGGTCCGTACAATGAGCAGTTCTTC.

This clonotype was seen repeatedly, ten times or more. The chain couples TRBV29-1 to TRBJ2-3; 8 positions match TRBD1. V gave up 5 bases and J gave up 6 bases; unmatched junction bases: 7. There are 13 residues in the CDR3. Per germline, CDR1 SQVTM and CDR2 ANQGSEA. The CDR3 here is CSVQGQGHDTQYF. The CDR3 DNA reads TGCAGCGTTCAAGGACAGGGACATGATACGCAGTATTTT.

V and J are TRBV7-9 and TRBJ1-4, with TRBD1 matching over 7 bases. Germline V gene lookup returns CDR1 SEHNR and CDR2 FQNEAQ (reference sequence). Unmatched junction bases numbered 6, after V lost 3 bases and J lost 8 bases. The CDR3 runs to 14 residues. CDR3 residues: CASSFLTGKEKLFF. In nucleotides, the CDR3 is TGTGCCAGCAGCTTCCTGACAGGGAAGGAAAAACTGTTTTTT.

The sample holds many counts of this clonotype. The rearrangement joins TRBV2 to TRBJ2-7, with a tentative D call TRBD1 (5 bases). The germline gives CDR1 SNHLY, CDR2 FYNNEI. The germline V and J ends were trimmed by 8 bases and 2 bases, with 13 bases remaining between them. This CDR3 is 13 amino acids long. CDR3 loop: CASVDRPPYEQYF. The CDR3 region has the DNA TGTGCCAGCGTCGACAGACCTCCCTACGAGCAGTACTTC.

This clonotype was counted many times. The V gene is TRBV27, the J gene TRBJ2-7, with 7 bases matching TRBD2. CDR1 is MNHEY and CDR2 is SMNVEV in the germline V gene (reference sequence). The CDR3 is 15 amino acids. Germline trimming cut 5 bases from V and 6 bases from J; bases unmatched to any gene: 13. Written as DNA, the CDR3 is TGTGCCAGCAGTCCGGGACCGGGGGGAATGGTCGAGCAGTACTTC. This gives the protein CASSPGPGGMVEQYF.

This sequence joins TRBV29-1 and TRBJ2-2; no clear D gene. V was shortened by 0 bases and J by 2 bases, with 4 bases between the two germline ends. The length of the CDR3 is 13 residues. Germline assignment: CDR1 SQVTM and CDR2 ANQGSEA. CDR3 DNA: TGCAGCGTTGAAGAACCAAACACCGGGGAGCTGTTTTTT. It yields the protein CSVEEPNTGELFF.

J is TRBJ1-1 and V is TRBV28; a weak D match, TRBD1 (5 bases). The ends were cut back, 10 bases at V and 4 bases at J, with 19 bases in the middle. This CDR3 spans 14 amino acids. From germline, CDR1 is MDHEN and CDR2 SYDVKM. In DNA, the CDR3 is TGTGCCACATATATGGCGGGGGTTGGCACTGAAGCTTTCTTT. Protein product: CATYMAGVGTEAFF.

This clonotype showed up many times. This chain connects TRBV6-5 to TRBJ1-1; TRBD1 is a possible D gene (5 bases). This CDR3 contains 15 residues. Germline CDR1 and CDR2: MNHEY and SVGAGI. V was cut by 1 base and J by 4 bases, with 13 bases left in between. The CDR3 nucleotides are TGTGCCAGCAGTTACTTCCAGGGCGGCATCACTGAAGCTTTCTTT. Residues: CASSYFQGGITEAFF.

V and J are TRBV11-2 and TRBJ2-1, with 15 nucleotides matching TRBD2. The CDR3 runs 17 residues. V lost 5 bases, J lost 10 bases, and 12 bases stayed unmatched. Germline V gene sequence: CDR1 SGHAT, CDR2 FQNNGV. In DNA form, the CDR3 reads TGTGCCAGCAGCGGGATATCTCGGGGACTAGCGGGGGGAGAGCAGTTCTTC. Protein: CASSGISRGLAGGEQFF.

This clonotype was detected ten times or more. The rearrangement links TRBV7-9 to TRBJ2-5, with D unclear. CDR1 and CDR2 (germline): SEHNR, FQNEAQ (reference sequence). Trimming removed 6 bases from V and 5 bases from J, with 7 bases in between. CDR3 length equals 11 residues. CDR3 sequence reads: CASSGAETQYF. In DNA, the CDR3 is TGTGCCAGCAGTGGAGCCGAGACCCAGTACTTC.

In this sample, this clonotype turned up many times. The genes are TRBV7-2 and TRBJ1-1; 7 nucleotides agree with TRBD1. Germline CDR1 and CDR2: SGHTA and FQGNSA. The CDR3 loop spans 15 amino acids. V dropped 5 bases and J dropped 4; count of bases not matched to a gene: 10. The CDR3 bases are TGTGCCAGCAGCACAAGACAGGGCCTCGGCACTGAAGCTTTCTTT. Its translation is CASSTRQGLGTEAFF.

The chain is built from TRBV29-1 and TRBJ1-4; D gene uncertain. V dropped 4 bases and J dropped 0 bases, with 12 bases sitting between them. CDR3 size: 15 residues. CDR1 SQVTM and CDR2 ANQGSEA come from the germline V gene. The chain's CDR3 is CSVGRVGATNEKLFF. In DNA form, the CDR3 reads TGCAGCGTTGGAAGGGTTGGAGCAACTAATGAAAAACTGTTTTTT.

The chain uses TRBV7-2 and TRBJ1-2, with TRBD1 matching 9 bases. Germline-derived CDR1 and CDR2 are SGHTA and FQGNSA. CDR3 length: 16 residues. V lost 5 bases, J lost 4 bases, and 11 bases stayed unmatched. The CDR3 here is CASSADRSDRGYGYTF. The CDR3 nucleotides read TGTGCCAGCAGCGCAGATCGCTCGGACAGGGGCTATGGCTACACCTTC.

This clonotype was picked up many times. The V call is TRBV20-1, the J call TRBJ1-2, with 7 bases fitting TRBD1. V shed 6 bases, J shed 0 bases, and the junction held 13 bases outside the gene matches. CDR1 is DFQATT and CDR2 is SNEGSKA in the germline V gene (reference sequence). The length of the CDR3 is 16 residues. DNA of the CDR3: TGCAGTGCCGCAGGGACGGGGCAGGGGGCTAACTATGGCTACACCTTC. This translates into CSAAGTGQGANYGYTF.

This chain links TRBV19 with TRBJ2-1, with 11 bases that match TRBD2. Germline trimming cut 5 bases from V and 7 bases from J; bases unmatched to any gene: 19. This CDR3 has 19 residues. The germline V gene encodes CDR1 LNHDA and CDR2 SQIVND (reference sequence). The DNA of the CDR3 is TGTGCCAGTAGTCCTTTGTTTCGGGTAGCGGGAGGGCCTAGGAATGAGCAGTTCTTC. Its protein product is CASSPLFRVAGGPRNEQFF.

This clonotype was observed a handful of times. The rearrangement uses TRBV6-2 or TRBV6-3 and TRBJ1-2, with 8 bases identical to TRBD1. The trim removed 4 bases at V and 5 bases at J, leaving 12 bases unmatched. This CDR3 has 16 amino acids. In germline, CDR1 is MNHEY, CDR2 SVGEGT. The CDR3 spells CASSLTPGGTQYGYTF. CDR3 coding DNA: TGTGCCAGCAGTTTAACCCCAGGGGGCACTCAATATGGCTACACCTTC.